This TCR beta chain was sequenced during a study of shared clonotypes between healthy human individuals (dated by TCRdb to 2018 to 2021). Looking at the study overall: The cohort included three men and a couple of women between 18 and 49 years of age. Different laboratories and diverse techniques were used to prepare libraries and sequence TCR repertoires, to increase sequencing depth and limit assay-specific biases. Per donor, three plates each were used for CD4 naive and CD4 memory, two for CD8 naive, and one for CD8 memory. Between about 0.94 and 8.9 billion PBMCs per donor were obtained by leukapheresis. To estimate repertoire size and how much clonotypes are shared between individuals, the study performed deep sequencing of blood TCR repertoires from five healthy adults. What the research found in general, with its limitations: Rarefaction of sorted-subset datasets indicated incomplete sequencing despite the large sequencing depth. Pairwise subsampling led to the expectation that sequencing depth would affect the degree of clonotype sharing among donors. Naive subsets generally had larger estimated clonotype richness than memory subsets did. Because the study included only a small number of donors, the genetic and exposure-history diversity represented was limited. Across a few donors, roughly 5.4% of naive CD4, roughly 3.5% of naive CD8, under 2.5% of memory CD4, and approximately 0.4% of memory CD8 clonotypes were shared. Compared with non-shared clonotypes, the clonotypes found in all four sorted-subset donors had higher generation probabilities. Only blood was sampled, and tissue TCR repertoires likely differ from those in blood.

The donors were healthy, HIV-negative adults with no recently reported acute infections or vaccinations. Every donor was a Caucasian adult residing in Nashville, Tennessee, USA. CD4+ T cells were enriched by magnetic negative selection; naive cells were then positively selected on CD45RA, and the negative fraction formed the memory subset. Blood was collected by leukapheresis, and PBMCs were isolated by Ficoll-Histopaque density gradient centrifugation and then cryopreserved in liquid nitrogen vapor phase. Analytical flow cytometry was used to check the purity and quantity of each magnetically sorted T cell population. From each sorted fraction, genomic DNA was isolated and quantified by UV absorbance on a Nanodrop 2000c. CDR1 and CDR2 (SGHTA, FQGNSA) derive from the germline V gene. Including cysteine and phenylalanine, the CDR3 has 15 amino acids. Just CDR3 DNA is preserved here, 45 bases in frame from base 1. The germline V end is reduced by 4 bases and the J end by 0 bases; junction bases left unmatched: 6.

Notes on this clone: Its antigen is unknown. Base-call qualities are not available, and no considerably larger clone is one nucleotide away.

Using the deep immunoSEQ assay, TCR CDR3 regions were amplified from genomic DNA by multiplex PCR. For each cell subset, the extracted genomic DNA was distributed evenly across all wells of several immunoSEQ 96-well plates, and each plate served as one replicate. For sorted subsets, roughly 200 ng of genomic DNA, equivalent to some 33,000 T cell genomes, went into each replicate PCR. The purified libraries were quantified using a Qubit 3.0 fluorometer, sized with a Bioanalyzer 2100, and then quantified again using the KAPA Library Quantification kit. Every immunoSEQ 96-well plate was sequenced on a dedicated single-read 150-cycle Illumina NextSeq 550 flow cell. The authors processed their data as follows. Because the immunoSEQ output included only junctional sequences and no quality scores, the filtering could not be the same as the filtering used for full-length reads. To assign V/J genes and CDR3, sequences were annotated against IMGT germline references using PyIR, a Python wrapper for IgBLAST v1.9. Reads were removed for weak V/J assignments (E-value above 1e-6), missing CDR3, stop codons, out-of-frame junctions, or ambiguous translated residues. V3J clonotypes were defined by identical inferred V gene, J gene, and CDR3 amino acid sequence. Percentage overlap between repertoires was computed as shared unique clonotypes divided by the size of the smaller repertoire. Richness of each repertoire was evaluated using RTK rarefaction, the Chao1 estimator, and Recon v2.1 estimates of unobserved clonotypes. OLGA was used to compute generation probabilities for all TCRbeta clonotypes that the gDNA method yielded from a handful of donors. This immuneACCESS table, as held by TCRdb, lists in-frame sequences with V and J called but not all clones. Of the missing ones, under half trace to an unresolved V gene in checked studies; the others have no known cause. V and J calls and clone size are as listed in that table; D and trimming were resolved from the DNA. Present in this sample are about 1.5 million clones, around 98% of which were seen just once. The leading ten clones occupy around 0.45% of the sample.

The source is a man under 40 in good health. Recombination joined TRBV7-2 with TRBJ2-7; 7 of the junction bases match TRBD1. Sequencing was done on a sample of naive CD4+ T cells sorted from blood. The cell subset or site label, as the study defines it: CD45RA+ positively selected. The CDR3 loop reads CASSYGTAASYEQYF. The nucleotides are TGTGCCAGCAGCTACGGGACAGCTGCCTCCTACGAGCAGTACTTC. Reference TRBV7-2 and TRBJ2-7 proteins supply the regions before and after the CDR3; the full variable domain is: GAGVSQSPSNKVTEKGKDVELRCDPISGHTALYWYRQSLGQGLEFLIYFQGNSAPDKSGLPSDRFSAERTGGSVSTLTIQRTQQEDSAVYLCASSYGTAASYEQYFGPGTRLTVT.